The 23 T cell receptor beta chains in this list originate from one sample, sequenced in a study of T-cell reconstitution after alpha-beta-depleted transplantation in children. A TCRbeta library incorporating unique molecular identifiers was prepared. TCRdb passed the PCR reads through MiXCR, listing each CDR3 protein once. The table lists roughly 310,000 distinct CDR3 sequences, 23% of them singletons. The specimen was PBMCs, mostly from graft donor cells, collected 180 days after TCRalphabeta/CD19-depleted stem cell transplant. Source of these receptors: a male patient under 18 who had a stem cell transplant for acute lymphoblastic leukemia, so the T cells may come from the graft donor.

V gene TRBV5-5 combines with J gene TRBJ2-2; D is ambiguous. This CDR3 region has 14 residues. Germline V gene sequence: CDR1 SGHKS, CDR2 YYEKEE (reference sequence). The V and J ends lost 3 bases and 5 bases respectively, with 11 bases between them. CDR3 coding DNA: TGTGCCAGCAGCTCCATAGACCGGACCGGGGAGCTGTTTTTT. Translating gives CASSSIDRTGELFF.

In its sample, this clonotype was seen many times. The V call is TRBV29-1, the J call TRBJ1-2, with 8 bases aligning to TRBD1. Losses at the gene ends were 7 bases for V and 6 bases for J; bases not matched to a gene: 16. Per the germline V gene, CDR1 is SQVTM and CDR2 is ANQGSEA. This CDR3 has 15 residues. CDR3 in amino acids: CSAKPDRVGFDGYTF. In nucleotides, the CDR3 is TGCAGCGCAAAACCGGACAGGGTAGGATTCGATGGCTACACCTTC.

The rearrangement joins TRBV5-1 to TRBJ1-6, with 7 bases identical to TRBD1. Per the germline V gene, CDR1 is SGHRS and CDR2 is YFSETQ. V trimming: 2 bases; J trimming: 10 bases; junction bases outside the gene matches: 18. This CDR3 spans 18 amino acids. CDR3 protein: CASSFKRQGLGVGSPLHF. The DNA for the CDR3 is TGCGCCAGCAGCTTCAAGCGACAGGGTTTAGGCGTGGGATCACCCCTCCACTTT. Drawing the rest from reference TRBV5-1 and TRBJ1-6, the complete variable domain is KAGVTQTPRYLIKTRGQQVTLSCSPISGHRSVSWYQQTPGQGLQFLFEYFSETQRNKGNFPGRFSGRQFSNSRSEMNVSTLELGDSALYLCASSFKRQGLGVGSPLHFGNGTRLTVT.

This clonotype showed up many times. V is TRBV7-6 and J is TRBJ2-3; unclear D gene. Germline lookup yields CDR1 SGHVS and CDR2 FNYEAQ. The CDR3 length is 12 residues. V lost 5 bases and J lost 4, with 7 bases in between. The CDR3 spells CASSRGPDTQYF. CDR3 DNA: TGTGCCAGCAGCCGCGGACCAGATACGCAGTATTTT.

Comments on this clonotype: Relative to the germline gene, one junction end is altered; a read error may explain this. The chain links TRBV20-1 to TRBJ1-5; D is undetermined. CDR3 length: 15 amino acids. Per germline, CDR1 DFQATT and CDR2 SNEGSKA (reference sequence). The CDR3 nucleotides are TGCAGTGCGAGAGGTGGAGGGTATAGCAATCAGCCCCAGCATTTT. It translates to CSARGGGYSNQPQHF.

The chain joins TRBV2 to TRBJ2-7; D is possibly TRBD1 or TRBD2 (5 bases each). CDR3 length equals 12 residues. Germline V gene sequence: CDR1 SNHLY, CDR2 FYNNEI. Trimming took off 9 bases at V and 0 bases at J, with 9 bases between the two ends. The CDR3 spells CARGDASYEQYF. In DNA, the CDR3 is TGTGCCAGAGGGGACGCCTCCTACGAGCAGTACTTC.

The chain couples TRBV20-1 to TRBJ1-2, with TRBD1 matching 9 bases. After removal of 6 bases from V and 10 bases from J, the junction contained 18 bases not matched to a gene. This CDR3 spans 15 amino acids. Per the germline V gene, CDR1 is DFQATT and CDR2 is SNEGSKA (reference sequence). This CDR3 is CSAKSLLRGQGPYTF. The CDR3 nucleotides are TGCAGTGCCAAGAGCCTCTTGAGGGGACAGGGACCCTACACCTTC.

This clonotype showed up just a few times. This rearrangement joins TRBV12-3 or TRBV12-4 to TRBJ2-7; 10 bases agree with TRBD1. This CDR3 is built from 15 residues. The ends lost 7 bases at V and 2 bases at J; junction bases unmatched: 8. The CDR3: CASTISGTGAYEQYF. CDR3 in DNA: TGTGCCAGCACCATTTCCGGGACAGGGGCCTACGAGCAGTACTTC.

The chain employs TRBV28 and TRBJ2-7, with a tentative D call TRBD1 (5 bases). V was pared by 5 bases and J by 3 bases, with 8 bases between. The CDR3 covers 12 residues. Germline assignment: CDR1 MDHEN and CDR2 SYDVKM. This CDR3 reads CASSLDNYEQYF. In nucleotides, the CDR3 is TGTGCCAGCAGTCTGGACAACTACGAGCAGTACTTC.

CDR3 protein: CSVGWGSSYEQYF. CDR3 in DNA: TGCAGCGTTGGGTGGGGGAGCTCCTACGAGCAGTACTTC. V is TRBV29-1 and J is TRBJ2-7; the D gene could be TRBD1 or TRBD2 (5 bases each). Germline V gene lookup returns CDR1 SQVTM and CDR2 ANQGSEA. Trimming removed 4 bases at V and 0 bases at J, with 10 bases between. CDR3 size: 13 residues.

The rearrangement links TRBV2 to TRBJ1-1, with unresolved D. Trimming pared 4 bases from V and 5 bases from J, leaving 8 bases between. From germline, CDR1 is SNHLY and CDR2 FYNNEI. CDR3 length equals 12 residues. The CDR3 sequence: CASSVGPTEAFF. The CDR3 DNA reads TGTGCCAGCAGTGTTGGGCCGACTGAAGCTTTCTTT.

This clonotype showed up just a few times. Here the CDR3 reads CASRFPGFEQFF. The CDR3, as DNA: TGCGCCAGCAGATTCCCCGGATTTGAGCAGTTCTTC. The chain is built from TRBV4-1 and TRBJ2-1; D uncertain. Between the trimmed V and J ends, which lost 6 bases and 9 bases, there was a span of 12 bases. The CDR3 covers 12 residues. CDR1 MGHRA and CDR2 YSYEKL come from the germline V gene.

This chain joins TRBV20-1 and TRBJ1-5; TRBD1 matches 7 bases. The CDR3 has 15 amino acids. The J segment lost 0 bases and the V segment lost 4 bases, leaving 6 bases of the junction unmatched. Germline V gene data show CDR1 as DFQATT and CDR2 as SNEGSKA (reference sequence). This CDR3 reads CSATLTGPSNQPQHF. The CDR3 region has the DNA TGCAGTGCTACTTTGACAGGGCCTAGCAATCAGCCCCAGCATTTT.

The gene calls are TRBV27 and TRBJ2-7; 9 nucleotides match TRBD2. The CDR3 spans 17 residues. Per the germline V gene, CDR1 is MNHEY and CDR2 is SMNVEV (reference sequence). The V segment lost 0 bases and the J segment 2 bases; nucleotides outside the gene matches: 8. The CDR3 loop is CASSLSRMVAGAYEQYF. Written as DNA, the CDR3 is TGTGCCAGCAGTTTATCCCGTATGGTAGCGGGGGCCTACGAGCAGTACTTC.

The CDR3 region has the DNA TGCAGTGCTAGAGGGGCCAGCCCGAACACCGGGGAGCTGTTTTTT. Amino acid sequence: CSARGASPNTGELFF. The genes are TRBV20-1 and TRBJ2-2; D remains unclear. The CDR3 sequence is 15 residues long. V lost 1 base to trimming and J lost 0 bases, with 9 bases between them. Germline CDR1 and CDR2: DFQATT and SNEGSKA (reference sequence).

The chain carries TRBV6-5 and TRBJ1-1, with D perhaps TRBD1 (6 bases). CDR3 length equals 16 residues. The V and J ends lost 0 bases and 0 bases respectively, with 11 bases between them. Germline CDR1 reads MNHEY; CDR2 reads SVGAGI. The CDR3 loop is CASSYSHRVMNTEAFF. The CDR3 nucleotides are TGTGCCAGCAGTTACTCCCACAGGGTCATGAACACTGAAGCTTTCTTT.

The V call is TRBV6-4, the J call TRBJ2-3; the match to TRBD2 covers 9 bases. The CDR3 is 17 residues long. With V trimmed by 2 bases and J by 6 bases, 12 bases remained unmatched. CDR1 and CDR2 from the germline V gene are MRHNA and SNTAGT. The CDR3 nucleotides read TGTGCCAGCAGTGACCGGGTGGGTCTAGCGGGAACGGATACGCAGTATTTT. Protein sequence: CASSDRVGLAGTDTQYF.

V usage is TRBV25-1 and J usage is TRBJ2-2; D is unclear. Trimming cost V 3 bases and J 2 bases, with 4 bases left between them. CDR1 and CDR2 (germline): MGHDK, SYGVNS. CDR3 length: 13 residues. The CDR3: CASSDTNTGELFF. CDR3 DNA: TGTGCCAGCAGTGATACAAACACCGGGGAGCTGTTTTTT.

The genes are TRBV7-9 and TRBJ2-5; D may correspond to TRBD1 or TRBD2 (5 bases each). This CDR3 has 13 amino acids. Germline V gene lookup returns CDR1 SEHNR and CDR2 FQNEAQ (reference sequence). The V and J ends lost 4 bases and 5 bases respectively, with 11 bases between them. The CDR3 bases are TGTGCCAGCAGCTCCGGGGCTCATGAGACCCAGTACTTC. It translates to CASSSGAHETQYF.

The DNA for the CDR3 is TGTGCCAGCAGCCCTGGGTCGTTCTACGAGCAGTACTTC. Protein sequence: CASSPGSFYEQYF. The J gene is TRBJ2-7, the V gene TRBV12-3 or TRBV12-4; D uncertain. The ends were cut back, 6 bases at V and 3 bases at J, with 12 bases in the middle. The CDR3 is 13 amino acids.

This clonotype showed up just a few times. The V call is TRBV5-1, the J call TRBJ2-4, with D possibly matching TRBD2 (5 bases). V was pared by 3 bases and J by 0 bases, with 13 bases between. The CDR3 is 16 residues long. The V gene's germline CDR1 is SGHRS and CDR2 YFSETQ. In DNA, the CDR3 is TGCGCCAGCAGCTCGGACTCTTTCCTAGCCAAAAACATTCAGTACTTC. It is translated as CASSSDSFLAKNIQYF.

This clonotype occurred a few times. The rearrangement uses TRBV5-5 and TRBJ2-1; the match to TRBD2 covers 12 bases. In germline, CDR1 is SGHKS, CDR2 YYEKEE (reference sequence). The CDR3 covers 16 residues. Germline trimming cut 4 bases from V and 4 bases from J; bases unmatched to any gene: 6. CDR3 in DNA: TGTGCCAGCAGCAGAGGGCTAGCGGGAGGGTACAATGAGCAGTTCTTC. Translation: CASSRGLAGGYNEQFF. Full variable domain (outside the CDR3, taken from reference TRBV5-5 and TRBJ2-1): DAGVTQSPTHLIKTRGQQVTLRCSPISGHKSVSWYQQVLGQGPQFIFQYYEKEERGRGNFPDRFSARQFPNYSSELNVNALLLGDSALYLCASSRGLAGGYNEQFFGPGTRLTVL.

The V gene is TRBV5-1, the J gene TRBJ2-7; 12 bases map to TRBD2. Germline lookup yields CDR1 SGHRS and CDR2 YFSETQ. The CDR3 runs 16 residues. After removal of 0 bases from V and 6 bases from J, the junction contained 7 bases not matched to a gene. CDR3 DNA: TGCGCCAGCAGCTTGGGATTTGTACTAGCGGGAGGCGAGCAGTACTTC. It codes for CASSLGFVLAGGEQYF.